A selection of T cell receptor beta chains follows, all from one sample in a study of graft-versus-host responses after intestinal transplantation. Some clones are missing from TCRdb's copy, which holds only in-frame ones; the method was immunoSEQ multiplex PCR. The table shows around 50,000 clones, with around 84% occurring only once. These TCRs' antigens remain unknown. The starting material was unstimulated CD4+ T cells sorted from spleen or lymph node cells, obtained before transplant. All receptors derive from a human donor who was the organ donor for an intestinal transplant. Each CDR3 is given without its conserved first and last residue.

V	J	CDR3
TRBV5-6	TRBJ1-2	ASSHVPNNYGYT
TRBV5-3	TRBJ2-3	ARSLPGQGATDTQY
TRBV5-4	TRBJ2-2	ASSRREGNTGELF
TRBV1	TRBJ1-6	TSSSTKQGPNSPLH
TRBV5-1	TRBJ1-2	ASSLEPPYGYT
TRBV7-9	TRBJ2-6	ASSPRVGANVLT
TRBV19	TRBJ1-1	ASSIMWYRAEAF
TRBV5-8	TRBJ1-5	ASSSDRGYQPQH
TRBV7-7	TRBJ2-5	ASSFGTNFQETQY
TRBV2	TRBJ2-5	ASSINREKTQY
TRBV4-1	TRBJ2-7	ASSQASGSWYEQY
TRBV10-3	TRBJ2-7	AISPQGYEQY
TRBV2	TRBJ1-5	ASRRGDQPQH
TRBV6-5	TRBJ1-3	ASRGGVRNTIY
TRBV5-1	TRBJ1-2	ASSHDIKSNYGYT